Below, 25 T cell receptor beta chains from the same sample are listed, as sequenced in a study of T cell responses to AZD1222 COVID-19 vaccine. Produced via immunoSEQ multiplex PCR; TCRdb's table is partial and in-frame only. The repertoire holds 100,000 to 150,000 clones, with roughly 92% as singletons. The material sequenced was peripheral blood, taken 28 days after the second AZD1222 dose. The receptor set was obtained from an adult who received the AZD1222 COVID-19 vaccine.

V gene TRBV23-1 combines with J gene TRBJ1-6; D may be TRBD1 (5 bases). TRBV23-1 is an ORF, with its function uncertain. This CDR3 has 14 residues. Trimming took 6 bases from V and 9 from J, leaving 15 bases between them. CDR3 sequence: CASRLWGYGSPLHF. The CDR3 DNA is TGCGCCAGCAGGCTTTGGGGGTACGGTTCACCCCTCCACTTT.

The CDR3 loop is CATRQGAGGQDTQYF. CDR3 in DNA: TGTGCCACTCGACAAGGAGCGGGGGGCCAGGATACGCAGTATTTT. This sequence joins TRBV6-5 and TRBJ2-3; 9 nucleotides line up with TRBD2. Germline-derived CDR1 and CDR2 are MNHEY and SVGAGI. CDR3 length equals 15 residues. V shed 10 bases, J shed 6 bases, and the junction held 14 bases outside the gene matches.

The chain combines TRBV9 with TRBJ2-3; D possibly corresponds to TRBD2 (6 bases). Germline values: CDR1 SGDLS, CDR2 YYNGEE. V lost 4 bases and J 4 bases, leaving 16 bases between the germline ends. The CDR3 sequence is 15 residues long. This CDR3 is CASSLVGGSSDTQYF. Here the CDR3 DNA reads TGTGCCAGCAGCCTCGTTGGGGGGTCTTCAGATACGCAGTATTTT.

The chain combines TRBV3-1 (or the pseudogene TRBV3-2) with TRBJ1-2; D remains ambiguous. Germline V gene sequence: CDR1 LGHDT, CDR2 YNNKEL (reference sequence). V shed 3 bases and J shed 8 bases, with 19 bases lying between them. The CDR3 loop spans 15 amino acids. CDR3 coding DNA: TGTGCCAGCAGCCACTCGGGAGGATCCTTCGGCGGCTACACCTTC. This codes for CASSHSGGSFGGYTF.

Here the CDR3 DNA reads TGTGCCAGCAGCCTAAGCGAGGGGCTGTGGGGGCAGTTCTTC. This sequence encodes CASSLSEGLWGQFF. The chain uses TRBV7-3 and TRBJ2-1; D may match TRBD1 or TRBD2 (5 bases each). The germline V and J ends were trimmed by 5 bases and 12 bases, with 20 bases remaining between them. The CDR3 covers 14 residues. Germline-derived CDR1 and CDR2 are SGHTA and FQGTGA.

V usage is TRBV5-1 and J usage is TRBJ1-2; unclear D gene. Between the trimmed V and J ends, which lost 0 bases and 6 bases, there was a span of 15 bases. Per the germline V gene, CDR1 is SGHRS and CDR2 is YFSETQ. The CDR3 is 15 amino acids. The CDR3 nucleotides are TGCGCCAGCAGCTTGGATGCGGGGTCGAATGATGGCTACACCTTC. Its protein is CASSLDAGSNDGYTF. The complete variable domain, with remaining parts taken from reference TRBV5-1 and TRBJ1-2, reads KAGVTQTPRYLIKTRGQQVTLSCSPISGHRSVSWYQQTPGQGLQFLFEYFSETQRNKGNFPGRFSGRQFSNSRSEMNVSTLELGDSALYLCASSLDAGSNDGYTFGSGTRLTVV.

V and J are TRBV6-5 and TRBJ1-6, with TRBD1 as a possible D gene (5 bases). Germline values: CDR1 MNHEY, CDR2 SVGAGI. Trimming removed 6 bases at V and 9 bases at J, with 12 bases between. The length of the CDR3 is 13 residues. CDR3 sequence reads: CASRSGTRSPLHF. The CDR3 DNA follows: TGTGCCAGCAGATCGGGGACCCGTTCACCCCTCCACTTT.

This clone was detected only a few times. This chain connects TRBV7-9 to TRBJ1-4; TRBD1 agrees at 10 bases. The V gene end was trimmed by 7 bases and the J gene end by 7 bases; junction bases not matched to a gene: 9. This CDR3 has 15 residues. Looked up from germline, CDR1 is SEHNR and CDR2 is FQNEAQ (reference sequence). The CDR3: CASTVLGTGAEKLFF. In nucleotides, the CDR3 is TGTGCCAGCACCGTACTGGGGACAGGGGCTGAAAAACTGTTTTTT.

This clone occurred a few times. The chain recombines TRBV7-3 with TRBJ2-1; a weak D match, TRBD2 (5 bases). V lost 0 bases, J lost 1 base, and 7 bases lay in between. Germline CDR1 is SGHTA and CDR2 is FQGTGA. The CDR3 has 15 amino acids. CDR3 region: CASSLTGDSYNEQFF. The DNA of the CDR3 is TGTGCCAGCAGCTTAACCGGGGATTCCTACAATGAGCAGTTCTTC.

In DNA form, the CDR3 reads TGTGCCAGCAGTTCCCGGGTCGCCCAGCAGTTCTTC. It specifies CASSSRVAQQFF. The genes are TRBV6-5 and TRBJ2-1, with no clear D. Germline CDR1 reads MNHEY; CDR2 reads SVGAGI. This CDR3 is built from 12 residues. With 4 bases removed from V and 11 bases from J, the gap between germline ends came to 12 bases.

V usage is TRBV19 and J usage is TRBJ1-5, with D uncertain. The germline V gene has CDR1 LNHDA and CDR2 SQIVND (reference sequence). Trimming pared 7 bases from V and 3 bases from J, leaving 10 bases between. This CDR3 has 13 amino acids. Written as DNA, the CDR3 is TGTGCCAGTACCCTTATTAACAATCAGCCCCAGCATTTT. Its translation: CASTLINNQPQHF.

The sample holds one count of this clone. The rearrangement joins TRBV11-3 to TRBJ2-7; D is tentatively TRBD1 or TRBD2 (5 bases each). This CDR3 comprises 14 residues. V was shortened by 2 bases and J by 6 bases, with 14 bases between the two germline ends. Germline V gene sequence: CDR1 SGHNT, CDR2 YENEEA. Here the CDR3 reads CASSLFWTGGEQYF. The CDR3 DNA reads TGTGCCAGCAGCTTATTTTGGACTGGGGGCGAGCAGTACTTC.

The chain carries TRBV7-7 and TRBJ2-7; 9 bases match TRBD1. This CDR3 has 15 residues. V lost 1 base to trimming and J lost 4 bases; unmatched junction nucleotides: 5. Germline CDR1 and CDR2: SSHAT and FNYEAQ (reference sequence). The DNA of the CDR3 is TGTGCCAGCAGCTTAGGACCGGGACAGGGTTACGAGCAGTACTTC. Amino acids: CASSLGPGQGYEQYF.

The chain employs TRBV9 and TRBJ1-1, with D possibly matching TRBD1 (5 bases). The V end was cut by 0 bases, the J end by 1 base, with 10 bases between. Germline values: CDR1 SGDLS, CDR2 YYNGEE. CDR3 length equals 15 residues. CDR3 in amino acids: CASSVERGPNTEAFF. The DNA of the CDR3 is TGTGCCAGCAGCGTAGAAAGGGGACCGAACACTGAAGCTTTCTTT.

This clone was counted only a few times. Written as DNA, the CDR3 is TGTGCCAGCAGCTTGGCCACTAGCAATCAGCCCCAGCATTTT. This codes for CASSLATSNQPQHF. The rearrangement links TRBV5-5 to TRBJ1-5; no firm D call. V gave up 0 bases and J gave up 0 bases, with 4 bases separating them. The germline V gene encodes CDR1 SGHKS and CDR2 YYEKEE (reference sequence). CDR3 length: 14 residues.

This chain uses TRBV11-2 with TRBJ1-1; a possible D gene is TRBD1 (6 bases). Germline-derived CDR1 and CDR2 are SGHAT and FQNNGV. V gave up 2 bases and J gave up 3 bases, with 10 bases separating them. The CDR3 is made up of 14 amino acids. The CDR3 here is CASSLIQGDTEAFF. CDR3 in DNA: TGTGCCAGCAGCTTAATACAGGGCGACACTGAAGCTTTCTTT.

The chain has TRBV3-1 (or the pseudogene TRBV3-2) and TRBJ2-3; no definite D call. The CDR3 consists of 16 residues. Germline lookup yields CDR1 LGHDT and CDR2 YNNKEL (reference sequence). Trimming cost V 1 base and J 6 bases, with 17 bases left between them. CDR3 residues: CASSQAAPDRSDTQYF. The CDR3 region has the DNA TGTGCCAGCAGCCAAGCAGCCCCTGATAGGAGTGATACGCAGTATTTT.

The chain is built from TRBV30 and TRBJ1-2, with 7 bases aligning to TRBD1. Germline V gene data show CDR1 as GTSNPN and CDR2 as SVGIG (reference sequence). This CDR3 contains 14 residues. The V gene end was trimmed by 4 bases and the J gene end by 3 bases; junction bases not matched to a gene: 8. This CDR3 is CAWNRDSRDYGYTF. CDR3 DNA: TGTGCCTGGAACAGGGACAGCCGGGACTATGGCTACACCTTC.

This chain links TRBV10-3 with TRBJ2-1; D uncertain. CDR1 and CDR2 (germline): ENHRY, SYGVKD. With 3 bases removed from V and 5 bases from J, the gap between germline ends came to 5 bases. The CDR3 is made up of 12 amino acids. The CDR3 sequence is CAISDTDNEQFF. CDR3 in DNA: TGTGCCATCAGTGATACGGACAATGAGCAGTTCTTC.

DNA for the CDR3: TGTGCCAGCAATTTCGGGTTAGACAGGGGGCAGTTCTTC. Protein: CASNFGLDRGQFF. The rearrangement links TRBV2 to TRBJ2-1, with 8 bases lining up with TRBD1. The CDR3 consists of 13 residues. V lost 7 bases to trimming and J lost 12 bases; unmatched junction nucleotides: 11. Germline V CDR1 and CDR2: SNHLY, FYNNEI. The whole variable domain, remainder taken from reference TRBV2 and TRBJ2-1, is EPEVTQTPSHQVTQMGQEVILRCVPISNHLYFYWYRQILGQKVEFLVSFYNNEISEKSEIFDDQFSVERPDGSNFTLKIRSTKLEDSAMYFCASNFGLDRGQFFGPGTRLTVL.

The chain couples TRBV7-3 to TRBJ1-2; D perhaps matches TRBD1 (5 bases). The CDR3 has 13 residues. Trimming took 2 bases from V and 8 from J, leaving 12 bases between them. CDR1 is SGHTA and CDR2 is FQGTGA in the germline V gene. CDR3 sequence (DNA): TGTGCCAGCAGCTTAGACAGAATGCACGGCTACACCTTC. Protein sequence: CASSLDRMHGYTF.

The chain recombines TRBV6-1 with TRBJ1-5; weak D call: TRBD1 (6 bases). This CDR3 spans 15 amino acids. Germline V lookup: CDR1 MNHNS, CDR2 SASEGT. V lost 2 bases and J 0 bases, leaving 8 bases between the germline ends. DNA of the CDR3: TGTGCCAGCAGTGAAAGGGGGGCTAGCAATCAGCCCCAGCATTTT. It encodes CASSERGASNQPQHF.

The chain joins TRBV5-4 to TRBJ2-6; D remains ambiguous. The V gene lost 2 bases and the J gene lost 2 bases, with 11 bases spanning the gap. The CDR3 sequence is 16 residues long. Germline V gene lookup returns CDR1 SGHNT and CDR2 YYREEE (reference sequence). The CDR3: CASSFWTAPGANVLTF. The CDR3 DNA reads TGTGCCAGCAGCTTTTGGACGGCCCCTGGGGCCAACGTCCTGACTTTC. Based on the CDR3 plus reference TRBV5-4 and TRBJ2-6, the full variable domain is ETGVTQSPTHLIKTRGQQVTLRCSSQSGHNTVSWYQQALGQGPQFIFQYYREEENGRGNFPPRFSGLQFPNYSSELNVNALELDDSALYLCASSFWTAPGANVLTFGAGSRLTVL.

This clone was counted only a few times. The chain uses TRBV7-2 and TRBJ2-2; the D gene could be TRBD1 or TRBD2 (6 bases each). V lost 3 bases to trimming and J lost 3 bases, with 14 bases between them. The germline gives CDR1 SGHTA, CDR2 FQGNSA. This CDR3 spans 16 amino acids. CDR3: CASSFQGGIDTGELFF. In DNA form, the CDR3 reads TGTGCCAGCAGCTTCCAAGGGGGGATAGACACCGGGGAGCTGTTTTTT.

The CDR3 loop is CASSLVWEGPDTQYF. Written as DNA, the CDR3 is TGTGCCAGCAGCTTAGTCTGGGAAGGTCCGGATACGCAGTATTTT. The chain recombines TRBV11-2 with TRBJ2-3; no definite D call. CDR3 size: 15 residues. The V end lost 1 base, the J end lost 6 bases, and 14 bases lay between the germline ends. CDR1 and CDR2 from the germline V gene are SGHAT and FQNNGV.